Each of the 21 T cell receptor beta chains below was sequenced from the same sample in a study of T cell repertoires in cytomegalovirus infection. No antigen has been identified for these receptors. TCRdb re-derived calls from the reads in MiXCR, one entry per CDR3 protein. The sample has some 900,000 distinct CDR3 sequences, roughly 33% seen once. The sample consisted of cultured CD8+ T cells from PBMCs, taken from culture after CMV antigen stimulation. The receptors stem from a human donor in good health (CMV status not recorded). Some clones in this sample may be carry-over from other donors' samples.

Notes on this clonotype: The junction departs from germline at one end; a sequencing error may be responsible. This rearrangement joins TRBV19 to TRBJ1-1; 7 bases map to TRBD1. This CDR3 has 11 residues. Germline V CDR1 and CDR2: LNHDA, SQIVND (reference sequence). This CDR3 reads CASSNRGEAFF. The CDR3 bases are TGTGCCAGCAGTAACAGGGGTGAAGCTTTCTTT.

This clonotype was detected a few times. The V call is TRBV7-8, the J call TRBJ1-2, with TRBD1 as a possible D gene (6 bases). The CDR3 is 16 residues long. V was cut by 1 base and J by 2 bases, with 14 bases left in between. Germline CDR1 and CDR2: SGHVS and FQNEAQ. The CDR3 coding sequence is TGTGCCAGCAGCTTAGAGGTGGTGGGGGCCAACTATGGCTACACCTTC. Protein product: CASSLEVVGANYGYTF.

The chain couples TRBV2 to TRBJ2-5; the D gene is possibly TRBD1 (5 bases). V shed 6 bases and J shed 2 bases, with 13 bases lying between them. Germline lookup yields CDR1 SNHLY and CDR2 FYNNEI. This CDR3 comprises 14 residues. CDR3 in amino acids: CASRGSNRQETQYF. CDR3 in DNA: TGTGCCAGCAGGGGTAGCAACAGGCAAGAGACCCAGTACTTC.

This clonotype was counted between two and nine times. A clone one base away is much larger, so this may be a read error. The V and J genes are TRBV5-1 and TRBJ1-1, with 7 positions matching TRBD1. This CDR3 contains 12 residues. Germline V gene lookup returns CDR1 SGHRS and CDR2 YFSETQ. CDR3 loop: CASSLGGVEAFF. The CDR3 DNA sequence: TGTGCCAGCAGCTTAGGGGGCGTTGAAGCTTTCTTT.

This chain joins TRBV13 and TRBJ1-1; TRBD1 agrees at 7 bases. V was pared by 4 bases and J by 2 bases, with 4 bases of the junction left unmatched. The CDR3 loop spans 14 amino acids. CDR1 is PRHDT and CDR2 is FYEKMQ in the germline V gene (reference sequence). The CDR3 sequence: CASSSGGRNTEAFF. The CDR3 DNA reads TGTGCCAGCAGCTCAGGGGGTCGAAACACTGAAGCTTTCTTT.

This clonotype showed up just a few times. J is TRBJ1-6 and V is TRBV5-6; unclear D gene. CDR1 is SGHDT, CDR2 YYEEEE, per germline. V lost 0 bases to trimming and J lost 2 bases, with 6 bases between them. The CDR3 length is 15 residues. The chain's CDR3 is CASSLGQTYNSPLHF. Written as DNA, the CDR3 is TGTGCCAGCAGCTTGGGGCAGACCTATAATTCACCCCTCCACTTT.

The CDR3 nucleotides read TGCAGTGCGTCTTGGGGTGGTGAAGCTTTCTTT. Its protein product is CSASWGGEAFF. The chain couples TRBV20-1 to TRBJ1-1; D is uncertain. Trimming shortened V by 6 bases and J by 7 bases, and 12 bases separated the two germline ends. The CDR3 consists of 11 residues. CDR1 and CDR2 from the germline V gene are DFQATT and SNEGSKA (reference sequence).

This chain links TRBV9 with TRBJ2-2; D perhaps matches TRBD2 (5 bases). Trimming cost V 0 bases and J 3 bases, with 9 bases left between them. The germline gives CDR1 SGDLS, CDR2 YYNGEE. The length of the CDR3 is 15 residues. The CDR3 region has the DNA TGTGCCAGCAGCGTAGAGGACTTTTACACCGGGGAGCTGTTTTTT. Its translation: CASSVEDFYTGELFF.

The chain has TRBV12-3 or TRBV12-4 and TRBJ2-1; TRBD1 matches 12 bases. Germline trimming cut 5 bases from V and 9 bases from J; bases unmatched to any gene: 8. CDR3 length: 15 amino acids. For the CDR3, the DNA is TGTGCCAGCAGTGGGGGGGGACAGGGGGCATTTGAGCAGTTCTTC. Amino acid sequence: CASSGGGQGAFEQFF.

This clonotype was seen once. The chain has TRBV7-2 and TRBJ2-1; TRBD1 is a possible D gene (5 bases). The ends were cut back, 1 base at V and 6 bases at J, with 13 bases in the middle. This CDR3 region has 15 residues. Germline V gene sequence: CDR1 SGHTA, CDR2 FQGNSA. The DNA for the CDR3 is TGTGCCAGCAGCTTAGGAGCAGGGATCTGCAATGAGCAGTTCTTC. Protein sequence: CASSLGAGICNEQFF.

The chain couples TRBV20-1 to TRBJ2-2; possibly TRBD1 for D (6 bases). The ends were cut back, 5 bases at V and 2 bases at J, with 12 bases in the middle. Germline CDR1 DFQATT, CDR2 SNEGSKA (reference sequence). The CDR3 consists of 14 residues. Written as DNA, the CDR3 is TGCAGTGCTCCCCCCAGGGGAAACACCGGGGAGCTGTTTTTT. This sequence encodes CSAPPRGNTGELFF.

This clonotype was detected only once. The CDR3 spells CASRQGTGLTYGYTF. CDR3 bases: TGTGCCAGCAGACAGGGGACAGGGTTGACCTATGGCTACACCTTC. The genes are TRBV28 and TRBJ1-2; TRBD1 matches at 9 bases. The CDR3 consists of 15 residues. The germline V gene has CDR1 MDHEN and CDR2 SYDVKM. V lost 6 bases, J lost 4 bases, and 9 bases stayed unmatched.

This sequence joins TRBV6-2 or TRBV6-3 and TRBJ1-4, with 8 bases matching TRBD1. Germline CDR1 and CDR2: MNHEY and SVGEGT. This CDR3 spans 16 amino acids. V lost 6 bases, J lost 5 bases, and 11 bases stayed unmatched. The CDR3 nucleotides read TGTGCCAGCAGCTTACGCGAGGGACAGGAAAATGAAAAACTGTTTTTT. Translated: CASSLREGQENEKLFF.

This CDR3 reads CATSDPGGETQYF. The CDR3 nucleotides read TGTGCCACCAGTGATCCGGGGGGGGAGACCCAGTACTTC. V is TRBV24-1 and J is TRBJ2-5; 8 bases fit TRBD2. Looked up from germline, CDR1 is KGHDR and CDR2 is SFDVKD. The CDR3 length is 13 residues. J gave up 5 bases and V 3 bases, and 1 base lay outside the gene matches.

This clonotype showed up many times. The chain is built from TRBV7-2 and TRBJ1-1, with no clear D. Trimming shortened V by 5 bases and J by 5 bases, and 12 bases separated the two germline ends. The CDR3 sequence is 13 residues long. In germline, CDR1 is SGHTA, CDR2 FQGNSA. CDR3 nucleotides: TGTGCCAGCAGCCCCCTTGGCGTAACTGAAGCTTTCTTT. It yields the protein CASSPLGVTEAFF.

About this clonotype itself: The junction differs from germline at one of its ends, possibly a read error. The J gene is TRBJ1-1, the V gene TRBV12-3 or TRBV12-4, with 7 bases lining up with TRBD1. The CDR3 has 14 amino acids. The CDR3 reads CANSRQGRNTEAFF. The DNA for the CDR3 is TGTGCCAACAGTAGACAGGGTCGGAACACTGAAGCTTTCTTT.

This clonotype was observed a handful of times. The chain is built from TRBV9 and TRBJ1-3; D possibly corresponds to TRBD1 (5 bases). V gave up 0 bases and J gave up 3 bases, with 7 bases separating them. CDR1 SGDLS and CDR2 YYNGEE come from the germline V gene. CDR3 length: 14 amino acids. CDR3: CASSVAQGGNTIYF. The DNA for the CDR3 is TGTGCCAGCAGCGTAGCTCAGGGTGGAAACACCATATATTTT. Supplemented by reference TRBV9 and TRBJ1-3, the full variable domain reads DSGVTQTPKHLITATGQRVTLRCSPRSGDLSVYWYQQSLDQGLQFLIQYYNGEERAKGNILERFSAQQFPDLHSELNLSSLELGDSALYFCASSVAQGGNTIYFGEGSWLTVV.

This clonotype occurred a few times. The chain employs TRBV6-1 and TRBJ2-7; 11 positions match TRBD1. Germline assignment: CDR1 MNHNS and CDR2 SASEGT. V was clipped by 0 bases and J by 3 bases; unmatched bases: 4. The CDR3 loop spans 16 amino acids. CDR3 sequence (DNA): TGTGCCAGCAGTGAAGCTCGGACAGGGGGCCTCTACGAGCAGTACGTC. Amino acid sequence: CASSEARTGGLYEQYV.

The CDR3 spells CASSDKNEQFF. The DNA of the CDR3 is TGTGCCAGCAGTGATAAGAATGAGCAGTTCTTC. The J gene is TRBJ2-1, the V gene TRBV25-1; unclear D gene. Per germline, CDR1 MGHDK and CDR2 SYGVNS. The CDR3 has 11 residues. The V end was cut by 3 bases, the J end by 7 bases, with 4 bases between.

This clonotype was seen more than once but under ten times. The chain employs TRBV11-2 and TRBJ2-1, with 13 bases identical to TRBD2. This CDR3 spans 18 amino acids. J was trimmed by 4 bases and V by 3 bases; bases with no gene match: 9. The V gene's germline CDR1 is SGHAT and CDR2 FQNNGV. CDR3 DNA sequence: TGTGCCAGCAGCTTTCAAGTGACTAGCGGGGGGATATACAATGAGCAGTTCTTC. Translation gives CASSFQVTSGGIYNEQFF. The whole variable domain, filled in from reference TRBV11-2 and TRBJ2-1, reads EAGVAQSPRYKIIEKRQSVAFWCNPISGHATLYWYQQILGQGPKLLIQFQNNGVVDDSQLPKDRFSAERLKGVDSTLKIQPAKLEDSAVYLCASSFQVTSGGIYNEQFFGPGTRLTVL.

As DNA, the CDR3 is TGTGCCAGCAGCTTAGAATTTGGGTCTCCCATCCGAGATGAGCAGTTCTTC. Translated: CASSLEFGSPIRDEQFF. The J gene is TRBJ2-1, the V gene TRBV7-8, with no clear D. Germline CDR1 reads SGHVS; CDR2 reads FQNEAQ. The CDR3 is 17 amino acids. Trimming stripped 1 base from V and 8 bases from J, with 21 bases between.